This T cell receptor (beta chain) was sequenced during a study of human T cells and chemical hapten exposure. Background on the study: There were per-sample TCR yield variations, arising mainly from small pooled library volume differences.

Time point given: pre-sensitization, week 0. Stated treatment: therapeutic diphenylcyclopropenone sensitization with weekly scalp DPC. Blood, whole and unfractionated, served as the source for total RNA extraction. The CDR3 consists of 14 residues. Germline V gene sequence: CDR1 SQVTM, CDR2 ANQGSEA. V lost 8 bases to trimming and J lost 2 bases, with 17 bases between them. The library labeled individual cDNA molecules by adding unique molecular identifiers to them. Under the authors' procedure: Sample-level TCR yields exhibited a median of around 100,000, with a range of roughly 20,000 to 700,000. MiXCR, applied by TCRdb to the RACE reads, yields one record per CDR3 protein. These V and J calls originate from TCRdb's pipeline instead of the authors' own analysis. Counted here are about 87,000 distinct CDR3 sequences, around 10% occurring once; the ten biggest clones make up 3.6%.

This TCR was recovered from a woman in her forties with alopecia areata. Some clones in this sample may be carry-over from other donors' samples. The sequencing used whole blood, collected in connection with sensitization to the hapten diphenylcyclopropenone (DPC). This rearrangement joins TRBV29-1 to TRBJ2-3; D tentatively fits TRBD1 or TRBD2 (5 bases each). CDR3 sequence: CSFDQTGATDTQYF. The DNA for the CDR3 is TGCAGCTTCGACCAAACCGGGGCCACAGATACGCAGTATTTT.